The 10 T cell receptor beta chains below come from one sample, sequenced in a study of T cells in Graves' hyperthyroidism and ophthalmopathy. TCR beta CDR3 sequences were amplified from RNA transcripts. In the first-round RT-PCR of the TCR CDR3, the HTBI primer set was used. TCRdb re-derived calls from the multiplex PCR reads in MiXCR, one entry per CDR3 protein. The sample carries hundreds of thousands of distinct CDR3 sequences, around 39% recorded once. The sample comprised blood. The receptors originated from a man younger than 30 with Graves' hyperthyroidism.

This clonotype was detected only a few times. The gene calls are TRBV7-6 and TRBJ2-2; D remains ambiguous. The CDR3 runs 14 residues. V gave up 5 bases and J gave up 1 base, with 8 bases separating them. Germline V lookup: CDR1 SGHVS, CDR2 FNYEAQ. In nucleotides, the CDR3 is TGTGCCAGCAGCCGATTCGAGAACACCGGGGAGCTGTTTTTT. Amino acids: CASSRFENTGELFF.

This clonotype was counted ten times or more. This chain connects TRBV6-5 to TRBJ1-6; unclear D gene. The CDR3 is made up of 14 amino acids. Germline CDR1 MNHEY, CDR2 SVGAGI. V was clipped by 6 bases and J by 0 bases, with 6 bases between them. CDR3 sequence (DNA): TGTGCCAGCAGAAGAAGCTCCTATAATTCACCCCTCCACTTT. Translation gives CASRRSSYNSPLHF.

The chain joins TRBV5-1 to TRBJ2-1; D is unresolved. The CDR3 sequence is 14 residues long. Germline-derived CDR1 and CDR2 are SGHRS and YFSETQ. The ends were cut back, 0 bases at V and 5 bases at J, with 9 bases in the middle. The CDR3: CASSLDGRNNEQFF. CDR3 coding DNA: TGCGCCAGCAGCTTGGATGGCAGAAACAATGAGCAGTTCTTC.

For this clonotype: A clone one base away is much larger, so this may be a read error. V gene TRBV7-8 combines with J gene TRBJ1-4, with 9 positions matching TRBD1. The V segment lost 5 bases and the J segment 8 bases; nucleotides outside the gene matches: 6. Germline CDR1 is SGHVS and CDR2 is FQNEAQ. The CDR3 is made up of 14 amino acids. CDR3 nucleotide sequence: TGTGCCAGCAGCACCGGGACAGGGAAGGAAAAACTGTTTTTT. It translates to CASSTGTGKEKLFF.

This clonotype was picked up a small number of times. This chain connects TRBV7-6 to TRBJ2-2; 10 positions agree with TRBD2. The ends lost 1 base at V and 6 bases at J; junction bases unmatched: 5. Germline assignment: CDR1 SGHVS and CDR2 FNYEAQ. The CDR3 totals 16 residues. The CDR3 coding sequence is TGTGCCAGCAGCTTAGGGCTAGCGGGAGTGGCCGGGGAGCTGTTTTTT. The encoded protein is CASSLGLAGVAGELFF.

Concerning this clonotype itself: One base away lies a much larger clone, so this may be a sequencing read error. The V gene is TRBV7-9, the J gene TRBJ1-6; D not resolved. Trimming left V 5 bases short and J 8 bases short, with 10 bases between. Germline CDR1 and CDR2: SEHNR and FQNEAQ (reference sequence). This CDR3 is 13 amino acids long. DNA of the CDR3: TGTGCCAGCAGCCATACAGTGGATTCACCCCTCCACTTT. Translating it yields CASSHTVDSPLHF. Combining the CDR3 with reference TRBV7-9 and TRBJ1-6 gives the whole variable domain DTGVSQNPRHKITKRGQNVTFRCDPISEHNRLYWYRQTLGQGPEFLTYFQNEAQLEKSRLLSDRFSAERPKGSFSTLEIQRTEQGDSAMYLCASSHTVDSPLHFGNGTRLTVT.

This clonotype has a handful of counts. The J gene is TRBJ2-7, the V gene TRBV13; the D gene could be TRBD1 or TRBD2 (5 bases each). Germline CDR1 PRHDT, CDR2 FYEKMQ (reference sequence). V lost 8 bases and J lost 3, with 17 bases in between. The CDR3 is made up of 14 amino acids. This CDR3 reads CASGEWAGSYEQYF. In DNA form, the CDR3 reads TGTGCCAGCGGGGAGTGGGCAGGGAGCTACGAGCAGTACTTC.

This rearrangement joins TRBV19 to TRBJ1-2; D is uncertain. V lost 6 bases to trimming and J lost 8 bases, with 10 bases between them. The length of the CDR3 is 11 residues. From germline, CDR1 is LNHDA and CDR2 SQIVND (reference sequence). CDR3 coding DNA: TGTGCCAGTAGCCAACATGACGGCTACACCTTC. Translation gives CASSQHDGYTF.

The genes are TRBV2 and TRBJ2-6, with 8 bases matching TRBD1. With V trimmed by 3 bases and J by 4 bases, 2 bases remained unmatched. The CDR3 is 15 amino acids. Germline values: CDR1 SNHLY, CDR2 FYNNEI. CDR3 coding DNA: TGTGCCAGCAGTGACAGGGGGCTCGGGGCCAACGTCCTGACTTTC. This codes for CASSDRGLGANVLTF.

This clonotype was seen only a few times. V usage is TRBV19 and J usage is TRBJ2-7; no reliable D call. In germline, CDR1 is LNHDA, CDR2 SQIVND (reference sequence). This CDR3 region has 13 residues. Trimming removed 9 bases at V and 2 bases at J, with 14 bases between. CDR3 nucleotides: TGTGCCAGCGCCCCCGCAGGTACCTACGAGCAGTACTTC. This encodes CASAPAGTYEQYF.